The subject of this entry is one T cell receptor beta chain. Its binding antigen is unknown. The record has no base qualities; no much larger clone is one base away. Receptor amplification or capture employed the immunoSEQ multiplex PCR assay. For the multiplex PCR, a mixture combining 60 forward primers for TCR Vbeta segments and 13 reverse primers for TCR Jbeta segments was used. The CDR3 region of rearranged TCR beta genes was amplified from genomic DNA by a multiplex PCR assay. The Illumina HiSeq System was used to sequence the amplified TCR beta libraries as 87-base-pair reads. As for the original processing: A later analysis tallied 80 million to 95 million unique TCR beta chains across the 650 to 750 repertoires, and around 9.9 million of those chains were shared by two or more donors. Raw reads were error-corrected and collapsed into unique sequences by a nearest-neighbor algorithm in which closely related sequences were merged to remove PCR and sequencing errors. CDR3 sequences were aligned to IMGT reference sequences to assign V, D and J gene segments. Each retained sequence needed at least a six-nucleotide match to both a V gene segment and a J gene segment. A rearrangement counted as productive if the CDR3 had no stop codons and remained in frame with V and J, and every other rearrangement counted as non-productive. Following IMGT convention, CDR3 was defined as the stretch from the second conserved V-encoded cysteine up to the conserved J-encoded phenylalanine. In an earlier analysis of more than 550 of the donors, sequences lacking an unambiguous match to a single V gene segment were excluded. In an earlier analysis of roughly 600 of the donors, a V segment was called functional when productive rearrangements were above 56.7%, and segregating when the standard deviation between donors exceeded 5%. A statistical classification framework was developed to diagnose cytomegalovirus status using the catalog of TCR beta chain sequences. V and J gene assignment, in a later analysis, came from comparing TCR nucleotide sequences with IMGT/GENE-DB human TR gene sequences. A later analysis assigned CDR3 sequences and most-parsimonious VDJ recombination scenarios with the TCRdist pipeline. In a later analysis, each TCR beta chain was defined by its CDR3 amino acid sequence together with its V-gene family, and reads lacking a unique V-gene family were excluded. A later analysis removed 550 to 650 highly shared, low-generation-probability nucleotide sequences to deal with suspected cross-contamination and a sequencing artifact. In a later analysis, a clonal expansion index for each public chain was calculated from normalized within-repertoire ranks of inferred template counts. In a later analysis, generation probabilities were computed using a VDJ recombination model fitted to out-of-frame rearrangements, and the results were checked against IGoR. Hypergeometric tests were used in a later analysis to score TCR-TCR, TCR-HLA and TCR-CMV co-occurrence, with a repertoire-size bias correction applied to the TCR pairs. In a later analysis, false discovery rates were estimated by permuting HLA or CMV assignments 20 times. In a later analysis, co-occurring TCRs were grouped using DBSCAN, with TCRdist sequence similarity added in when clustering inside HLA-allele-positive subsets. Repertoires with fewer than 30,000 or more than 120,000 public chains were left out of co-occurrence clustering, as were four to six repertoires with anomalous nucleotide sharing. The source is immuneACCESS, and TCRdb retained only in-frame sequences with V and J called. Part of the clones is not carried over; for the studies checked, unresolved V genes explain less than half of this, and the remainder is unexplained. The DNA gave D and trimming, while V, J and clone size come from that table. A total of 85,000 to 130,000 clones appear in this sample, around 10% of them only once. The top ten constitute about 5.7% of the sample.

In total, around 600 healthy bone marrow donors made up the cohort. All cohort members were sampled while nominally healthy, although unrecorded immune exposures were likely present. The donor tested CMV seropositive, placing the donor among the 289 seropositive members of the cohort. Every donor gave a peripheral blood sample, and the peripheral blood mononuclear cells from that sample were used for TCR beta sequencing. The Qiagen DNeasy Blood Extraction Kit was used to extract genomic DNA from the blood cell samples. The sample belongs to a study of cytomegalovirus exposure and HLA in healthy donors (dated by TCRdb to 2015 to 2018). With regard to the full study: An earlier analysis of approximately 640 of the donors reported about 250 Gb of sequence data and 100 million to 130 million unique TCR beta sequences from about 200 million T cells. Alongside the repertoire data, information on donor age, sex, ethnicity and CMV serostatus was compiled. To decide whether each TCR beta V gene segment behaved as functional or pseudogenic, an earlier analysis of some 600 of the donors relied on high-throughput TCR beta sequencing. A later genetic analysis used genome-wide SNP genotypes for about 65% of the 666 donors, treating that subset as a discovery cohort. In the later analysis, no new phenotypic data were used to find candidate immune exposures; instead, reliance was placed on TCR beta sequences and their occurrence across donors. All discovery cohort repertoires had been generated using a single sequencing platform. The study combined high-throughput TCR immunosequencing, statistical association of individual TCRs with disease status, and machine learning to predict cytomegalovirus infection status. Typing coverage differed by locus: A, B, C, DRB1 and DQB1 were typed in about 620-640 donors, DQA1 in about 550, DPA1 in over 600, and DPB1 in approximately 450. Besides the first cohort of roughly 660 subjects, a separate validation cohort made up of around 120 different subjects was used. Of the roughly 400 genotyped donors, 65% to 90% fell in the genetic ancestry cluster associated with self-reported Caucasian donors. Among over 350 genotyped donors of the cohort, an average of about 240,000 unique TCR beta nucleotide sequences were sequenced per donor, about a sixth of them non-productive. The aim of the study was to test whether cataloging public T cell receptors could identify signatures of past pathogen exposure. To study patterns of TCR occurrence, a later analysis re-analyzed previously published TCR beta repertoires from just over 650 donors and added high-resolution HLA genotyping. The T cell repertoires of some 670 subjects were profiled by immunosequencing and related to cytomegalovirus serostatus. Roughly 300 gigabases of sequencing data and 80 million or so unique TCR sequences were included in an early release covering around 600 HLA-typed donors. About five DR-DQ haplotypes were treated as single units for association and clustering because of strong linkage in the cohort. Class I and class II HLA loci were covered by the typing at four-digit resolution.

The study at large found these results: In a later genetic analysis, fewer N-insertions in productive TCRs were reported among donors in an Asian-associated ancestry cluster than the roughly 640-donor mean. Three of the identified cytomegalovirus-associated TCR beta chains were confirmed in vitro to be specific for cytomegalovirus antigens. The authors suggested that the approach could potentially be extended to other disease states and immunological phenotypes. In a later analysis, several top co-occurrence clusters were reported to appear linked to parvovirus B19, influenza, CMV and Epstein-Barr virus. In both the original and validation cohorts, the classifier was reported to diagnose cytomegalovirus status with high specificity and sensitivity. About 17 rarely observed V segments, including chromosome 9 orphons, were excluded from the earlier analysis of several hundred of the donors because counts were too low. V-gene and J-gene trimming of TCR beta chains was associated with a missense DCLRE1C variant in a later genetic analysis, and the association was replicated in an independent cohort. This cohort had only TCR beta chains sequenced, and the lack of alpha or paired-chain data limited which features could be detected. Immune exposure information for the cohort was limited to CMV serostatus. While some public TCRs were present in many individuals, most TCR sequences turned up only very rarely across donors. A later analysis found that TCR association rates varied across HLA loci, with DRB1 alleles showing the most associated TCRs and HLA-C alleles the fewest. When HLA alleles, especially DR and DQ, strongly co-occurred, attributing TCR associations to individual alleles was difficult. Presence/absence analyses assumed roughly uniform sequencing depth across donors, an assumption that may not hold. At a false discovery rate of 0.05, a later analysis linked some 17,000 TCR beta sequences to specific HLA alleles. Linkage disequilibrium might explain the correlated functional status among segregating V segments, but an unknown experimental factor could not be excluded. In an earlier analysis of roughly 560 of the donors, most TCR beta V segments were observed in productive rearrangements about 90% or about 30% of the time, broadly matching IMGT annotations. A further reported finding was that TCR beta sequences accurately predicted the HLA-A and HLA-B alleles for most subjects in the first cohort. The sequencing pipeline was judged likely to have produced a cluster of highly shared sequence variants as a technical artifact. According to a later analysis, most CMV-associated TCR beta chains appeared to be HLA-restricted, and the HLA associations seemed to be driven largely by CMV exposure. The study gave a list of over 150 TCR beta chains associated with cytomegalovirus. HLA typing was unavailable for some donors at each locus, so association tests used only the typed subset. In a later analysis, HLA-associated TCR beta chains were found to be more clonally expanded and to have lower generation probabilities than equally common non-associated chains. The 87-base-pair reads could not distinguish some IMGT-functional V segments, including TRBV6-2 and TRBV6-3, so those segments were excluded.

The CDR3 numbers 15 residues from cysteine through phenylalanine. The entry retains the CDR3 DNA only, 45 bases that are in frame from base 1. V sheds 3 bases and J sheds 2 bases, leaving 13 bases between their ends. The germline V gene gives CDR1 as MNHNS and CDR2 as SASEGT. Sequencing was carried out using PBMCs. This chain joins TRBV6-1 to TRBJ2-5, and perhaps TRBD2 as D gene, on 6 matching bases. The TCR originated in a man in his forties in good health and CMV-seropositive. The CDR3 protein: CASSESEEGQETQYF. The DNA reads as follows: TGTGCCAGCAGTGAGTCAGAGGAGGGTCAAGAGACCCAGTACTTC.